Listed below are T cell receptor beta chains from one sample, sequenced in a study of patients and donors after allogeneic stem cell transplantation. Each CDR3 protein is one row after TCRdb ran MiXCR on the RT-PCR reads. The table lists some 30,000 distinct CDR3 sequences, roughly a third of them singletons, with over 60% in the top ten. Sequences were obtained from blood, either unsorted or a sorted T cell fraction (not recorded which). Source of these receptors: a human donor who was either an allogeneic HSCT recipient or a stem cell or donor lymphocyte infusion donor (not recorded which). It is not recorded whose cells these are; they may come from a transplant donor. The CDR3 runs from the conserved cysteine through the conserved F or W. D genes are given only for firm matches. For some rows the clone size is stated as once, few or many, or as a class when expanded; others skip it.

J gene	clone size	D gene	V gene	CDR3 protein	CDR3 DNA
TRBJ1-2	-	TRBD1	TRBV5-1	CASSLKGAYDGYTF	TGCGCCAGCAGCTTGAAGGGGGCCTACGATGGCTACACCTTC
TRBJ2-3	few	-	TRBV15	CATSAEGDTQYF	TGTGCCACCAGCGCCGAAGGTGATACGCAGTATTTT
TRBJ1-5	many	TRBD1	TRBV7-9	CASSKNTGDRAISNQPQHF	TGTGCCAGCAGCAAGAATACTGGGGACAGAGCCATTAGCAATCAGCCCCAGCATTTT
TRBJ1-5	once	-	TRBV19	CASSIGVGGASNQPQHF	TGTGCCAGTAGTATTGGGGTTGGAGGGGCCAGCAATCAGCCCCAGCATTTT
TRBJ1-1	few	-	TRBV10-3	CATLGRGLNTEAFF	TGTGCCACCCTGGGTCGGGGCTTGAACACTGAAGCTTTCTTT
TRBJ1-1	-	-	TRBV6-2/TRBV6-3	CASSYGSGESAFF	TGTGCCAGCAGTTACGGATCGGGGGAGTCAGCTTTCTTT
TRBJ1-2	-	-	TRBV7-3	CASSLEGYGYTF	TGTGCCAGCAGCTTGGAGGGCTATGGCTACACCTTC
TRBJ2-1	few	-	TRBV24-1	CASGMGTGSYNEQFF	TGTGCCTCTGGTATGGGGACGGGATCCTACAATGAGCAGTTCTTC
TRBJ2-5	few	-	TRBV7-2	CASSLKRQIQETQYF	TGTGCCAGCAGCTTAAAGAGACAGATCCAAGAGACCCAGTACTTC
TRBJ2-1	-	-	TRBV10-3	CAITPGGSYNEQFF	TGTGCCATCACGCCAGGGGGGTCTTACAATGAGCAGTTCTTC
TRBJ1-6	-	-	TRBV29-1	CSVPHGGNSPLHF	TGCAGCGTTCCGCATGGGGGGAATTCACCCCTCCACTTT
TRBJ2-3	-	-	TRBV29-1	CSVRDATDTQYF	TGCAGCGTGAGGGACGCCACAGATACGCAGTATTTT
TRBJ2-7	-	-	TRBV4-1	CASSQDNRAYEQYF	TGCGCCAGCAGCCAAGATAACAGGGCTTACGAGCAGTACTTC
TRBJ1-6	few	-	TRBV20-1	CSARDFGRSYNSPLHF	TGCAGTGCTAGAGATTTTGGGAGATCCTATAATTCACCCCTCCACTTT
TRBJ1-1	few	-	TRBV20-1	CSASGGPGTEAFF	TGCAGTGCTTCAGGCGGGCCGGGGACTGAAGCTTTCTTT
TRBJ1-1	-	-	TRBV7-3	CASSQQGAMNTEAFF	TGTGCCAGCAGCCAACAGGGAGCGATGAACACTGAAGCTTTCTTT
TRBJ1-2	-	-	TRBV12-3/TRBV12-4	CASSLDHYGYTF	TGTGCCAGCAGTTTAGACCACTATGGCTACACCTTC
TRBJ2-3	-	-	TRBV5-1	CASSFTVAPGTDTQYF	TGCGCCAGCAGCTTCACAGTGGCCCCGGGGACAGATACGCAGTATTTT
TRBJ2-3	-	TRBD2	TRBV5-6	CASSSIRLAGGGTDTQYF	TGTGCCAGCAGCTCTATTCGACTAGCGGGGGGAGGCACAGATACGCAGTATTTT
TRBJ1-2	few	-	TRBV20-1	CSARMGGYTF	TGCAGTGCCCGGATGGGAGGCTACACCTTC
TRBJ2-1	-	-	TRBV12-3/TRBV12-4	CASTNGQPSYNEQFF	TGTGCCAGCACCAATGGACAGCCTTCCTACAATGAGCAGTTCTTC
TRBJ1-1	-	TRBD1	TRBV7-9	CASRSRDRVTEAFF	TGTGCCAGCAGATCCCGGGACAGGGTCACTGAAGCTTTCTTT
TRBJ1-4	-	TRBD1	TRBV11-1	CASSFDRGTNEKLFF	TGTGCCAGCAGCTTCGACAGGGGTACTAATGAAAAACTGTTTTTT
TRBJ2-2	-	TRBD2	TRBV5-6	CASSRTSGTWNTGELFF	TGTGCCAGCAGCAGGACTAGCGGGACCTGGAACACCGGGGAGCTGTTTTTT
TRBJ2-1	-	TRBD1	TRBV4-2	CASSYTGTGVLYNEQFF	TGTGCCAGCAGCTACACCGGGACAGGGGTTTTGTACAATGAGCAGTTCTTC
TRBJ2-3	many	-	TRBV20-1	CSARAIEPQDTQYF	TGCAGTGCTAGAGCTATCGAGCCCCAAGATACGCAGTATTTT
TRBJ2-1	-	-	TRBV5-1	CASSSRGSNEQFF	TGCGCCAGCAGCAGCCGGGGATCCAATGAGCAGTTCTTC
TRBJ1-5	few	-	TRBV5-1	CASSARGDGNQPQHF	TGCGCCAGCAGCGCCCGGGGGGACGGGAATCAGCCCCAGCATTTT
TRBJ2-1	many	TRBD2	TRBV20-1	CSARSPPGLAGFYNEQFF	TGCAGTGCTAGATCCCCGCCCGGACTAGCGGGGTTTTACAATGAGCAGTTCTTC
TRBJ2-2	-	TRBD2	TRBV27	CASSLYSGGALANTGELFF	TGTGCCAGCAGTTTATATAGCGGGGGGGCGCTTGCGAACACCGGGGAGCTGTTTTTT
TRBJ2-3	once	TRBD2	TRBV5-5	CASSPTSSSTDTQYF	TGTGCCAGCAGCCCGACTAGCTCTAGCACAGATACGCAGTATTTT
TRBJ2-5	-	TRBD1	TRBV7-2	CASSLGTGFQETQYF	TGTGCCAGCAGCTTAGGGACAGGTTTCCAAGAGACCCAGTACTTC
TRBJ1-1	-	TRBD1	TRBV4-2	CASSQRTGLEAFF	TGTGCCAGCAGCCAAAGGACAGGCCTCGAAGCTTTCTTT
TRBJ2-5	-	-	TRBV4-2	CASSQGLHSSQYF	TGTGCCAGCAGCCAAGGCTTACACTCCTCCCAGTACTTC
TRBJ2-1	-	-	TRBV29-1	CSVRRNEQFF	TGCAGCGTACGGCGGAATGAGCAGTTCTTC
TRBJ2-1	few	TRBD2	TRBV15	CATSSRGGGVNEQFF	TGTGCCACCAGCAGCCGGGGGGGCGGGGTCAATGAGCAGTTCTTC